This passage covers 9 T cell receptor beta chains from one sample sequenced in a study of a mutant IDH1 vaccine in newly diagnosed glioma. These TCRs are of unknown antigen specificity. Sample time point: week 23, last vaccination. A 20-mer mutant IDH1 peptide at 300 ug was injected subcutaneously with topical imiquimod. Assay used: immunoSEQ multiplex PCR; TCRdb lists only in-frame clones, some missing. Among roughly 60,000 clones, approximately 85% were seen once, and the ten largest hold about 4.1%. The starting material was PBMCs, obtained from a glioma patient whose treatment included an IDH1 peptide vaccine. Receptor source: a man younger than 40 with glioma.

The rearrangement links TRBV7-6 to TRBJ1-6; D unclear. The CDR3 is 13 residues long. V was cut by 1 base and J by 7 bases, with 5 bases left in between. Per germline, CDR1 SGHVS and CDR2 FNYEAQ. The CDR3 DNA reads TGTGCCAGCAGCTTAGACCCAAATTCACCCCTCCACTTT. Encoded protein: CASSLDPNSPLHF.

The chain recombines TRBV7-2 with TRBJ2-5; 11 nucleotides align to TRBD1. Per the germline V gene, CDR1 is SGHTA and CDR2 is FQGNSA. CDR3 size: 18 residues. V lost 1 base and J lost 5; bases outside the gene matches: 12. The CDR3 loop is CASSLGWYGTGGSETQYF. CDR3 sequence (DNA): TGTGCCAGCAGCTTAGGGTGGTATGGGACAGGGGGTTCGGAGACCCAGTACTTC.

This sequence joins TRBV9 and TRBJ1-3; D perhaps matches TRBD1 (5 bases). The CDR3 runs 14 residues. Germline assignment: CDR1 SGDLS and CDR2 YYNGEE. Between the trimmed V and J ends, which lost 4 bases and 4 bases, there was a span of 12 bases. The CDR3 is CASSFPGRGNTIYF. The CDR3 DNA sequence: TGTGCCAGCAGCTTCCCGGGACGCGGAAACACCATATATTTT.

This clone appeared a single time. The V gene is TRBV11-2, the J gene TRBJ2-5; 9 nucleotides agree with TRBD1. The trim removed 1 base at V and 6 bases at J, leaving 15 bases unmatched. Germline V gene data show CDR1 as SGHAT and CDR2 as FQNNGV. This CDR3 spans 18 amino acids. In DNA form, the CDR3 reads TGTGCCAGCAGCTTAGGGCAAACAGGGGGCGCAGGTATGAAGACCCAGTACTTC. Translation gives CASSLGQTGGAGMKTQYF.

This CDR3 reads CASSSGGWYTEAFF. In DNA, the CDR3 is TGTGCCAGCAGTAGCGGGGGCTGGTACACTGAAGCTTTCTTT. The chain joins TRBV2 to TRBJ1-1, with D possibly matching TRBD1 (6 bases). The CDR3 extends over 14 amino acids. The V and J ends lost 5 bases and 3 bases respectively, with 13 bases between them. Germline V gene sequence: CDR1 SNHLY, CDR2 FYNNEI.

V gene TRBV7-8 combines with J gene TRBJ1-5; D is unclear. CDR1 and CDR2 from the germline V gene are SGHVS and FQNEAQ. Trimming took off 5 bases at V and 5 bases at J, with 10 bases between the two ends. This CDR3 has 13 residues. In nucleotides, the CDR3 is TGTGCCAGCAGCCCGCGGACTTATCAGCCCCAGCATTTT. It codes for CASSPRTYQPQHF.

The V call is TRBV7-9, the J call TRBJ1-3, with no clear D. Germline loops: CDR1 SEHNR, CDR2 FQNEAQ (reference sequence). The CDR3 loop spans 14 amino acids. Trimming took off 3 bases at V and 1 base at J, with 7 bases between the two ends. The DNA for the CDR3 is TGTGCCAGCAGCTTCACCAGGTCTGGAAACACCATATATTTT. This encodes CASSFTRSGNTIYF.

The V gene is TRBV6-5, the J gene TRBJ2-7, with TRBD1 matching 10 bases. The CDR3 contains 14 residues. J was trimmed by 5 bases and V by 6 bases; bases with no gene match: 7. Germline assignment: CDR1 MNHEY and CDR2 SVGAGI. Here the CDR3 DNA reads TGTGCCAGCAGCCCGGACAGGGGGAAGAACGAGCAGTACTTC. Amino acids: CASSPDRGKNEQYF.

This clone was counted a few times. This rearrangement joins TRBV5-6 to TRBJ1-1, with 8 positions matching TRBD1. Per germline, CDR1 SGHDT and CDR2 YYEEEE. The CDR3 consists of 15 residues. The V segment lost 4 bases and the J segment 3 bases; nucleotides outside the gene matches: 8. The chain's CDR3 is CASSPAGQGDTEAFF. CDR3 DNA sequence: TGTGCCAGCAGCCCCGCCGGACAGGGAGACACTGAAGCTTTCTTT.